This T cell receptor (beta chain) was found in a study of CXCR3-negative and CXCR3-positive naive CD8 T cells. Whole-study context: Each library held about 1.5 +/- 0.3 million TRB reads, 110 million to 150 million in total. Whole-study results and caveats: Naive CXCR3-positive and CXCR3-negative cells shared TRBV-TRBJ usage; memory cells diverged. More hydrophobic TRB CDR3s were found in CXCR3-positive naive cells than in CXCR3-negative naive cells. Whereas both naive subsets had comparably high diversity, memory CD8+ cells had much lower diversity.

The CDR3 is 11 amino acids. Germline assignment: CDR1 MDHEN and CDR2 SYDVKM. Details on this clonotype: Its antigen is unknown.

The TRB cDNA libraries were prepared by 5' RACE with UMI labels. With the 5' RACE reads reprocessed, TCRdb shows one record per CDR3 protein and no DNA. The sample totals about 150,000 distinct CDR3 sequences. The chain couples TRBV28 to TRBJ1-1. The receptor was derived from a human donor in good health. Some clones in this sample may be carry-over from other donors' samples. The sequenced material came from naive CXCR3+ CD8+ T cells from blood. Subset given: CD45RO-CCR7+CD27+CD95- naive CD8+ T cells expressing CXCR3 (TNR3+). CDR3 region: CASSLGQKAFF.